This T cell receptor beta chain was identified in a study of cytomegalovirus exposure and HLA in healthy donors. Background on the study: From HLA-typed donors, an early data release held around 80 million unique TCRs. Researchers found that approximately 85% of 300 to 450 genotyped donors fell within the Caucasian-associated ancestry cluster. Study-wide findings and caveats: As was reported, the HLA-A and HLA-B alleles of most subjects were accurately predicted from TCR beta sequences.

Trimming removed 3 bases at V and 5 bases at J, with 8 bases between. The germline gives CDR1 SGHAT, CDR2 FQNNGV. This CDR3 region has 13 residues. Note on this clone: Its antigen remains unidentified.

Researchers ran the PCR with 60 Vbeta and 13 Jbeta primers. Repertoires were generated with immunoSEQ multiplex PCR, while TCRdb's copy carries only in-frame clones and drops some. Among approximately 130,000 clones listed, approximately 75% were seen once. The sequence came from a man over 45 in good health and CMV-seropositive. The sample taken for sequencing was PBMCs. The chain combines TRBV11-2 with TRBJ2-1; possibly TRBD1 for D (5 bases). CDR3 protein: CASSLGQNNEQFF. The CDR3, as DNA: TGTGCCAGCAGCTTGGGGCAGAACAATGAGCAGTTCTTC.